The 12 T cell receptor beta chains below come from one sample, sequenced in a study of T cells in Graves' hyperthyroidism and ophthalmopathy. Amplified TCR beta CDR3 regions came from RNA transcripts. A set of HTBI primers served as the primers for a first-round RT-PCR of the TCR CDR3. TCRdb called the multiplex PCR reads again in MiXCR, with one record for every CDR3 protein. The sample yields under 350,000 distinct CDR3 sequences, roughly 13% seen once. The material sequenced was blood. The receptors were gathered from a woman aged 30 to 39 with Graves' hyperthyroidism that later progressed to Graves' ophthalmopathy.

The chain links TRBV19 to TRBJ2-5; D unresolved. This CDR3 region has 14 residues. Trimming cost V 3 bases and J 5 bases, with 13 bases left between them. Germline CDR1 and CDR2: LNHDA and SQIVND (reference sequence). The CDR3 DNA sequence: TGTGCCAGTAGTATTATGGTAGCCGGGGAGACCCAGTACTTC. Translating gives CASSIMVAGETQYF.

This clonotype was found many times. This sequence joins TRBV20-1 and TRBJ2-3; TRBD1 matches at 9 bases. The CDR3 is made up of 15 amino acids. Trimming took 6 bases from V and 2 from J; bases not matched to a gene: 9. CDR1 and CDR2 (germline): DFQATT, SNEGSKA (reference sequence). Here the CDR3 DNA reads TGCAGTGCCTCCCCCGGGACAGGGACCACAGATACGCAGTATTTT. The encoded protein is CSASPGTGTTDTQYF.

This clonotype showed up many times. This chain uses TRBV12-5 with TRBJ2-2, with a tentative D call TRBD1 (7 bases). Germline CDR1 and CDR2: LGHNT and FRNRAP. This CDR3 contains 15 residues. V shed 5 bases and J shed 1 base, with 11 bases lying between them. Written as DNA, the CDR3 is TGTGCTAGTGGTGCGGGACAGAAGAACACCGGGGAGCTGTTTTTT. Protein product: CASGAGQKNTGELFF.

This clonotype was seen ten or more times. The CDR3 reads CASNLLGYQETQYF. In DNA form, the CDR3 reads TGTGCCAGCAATCTCTTAGGGTACCAAGAGACCCAGTACTTC. The V call is TRBV2, the J call TRBJ2-5; no firm D call. V lost 7 bases and J 0 bases, leaving 12 bases between the germline ends. Looked up from germline, CDR1 is SNHLY and CDR2 is FYNNEI. This CDR3 region has 14 residues.

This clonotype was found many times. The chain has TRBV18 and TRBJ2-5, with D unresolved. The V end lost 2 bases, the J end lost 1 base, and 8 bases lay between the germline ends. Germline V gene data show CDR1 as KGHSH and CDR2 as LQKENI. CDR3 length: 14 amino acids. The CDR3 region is CASSPGRTQETQYF. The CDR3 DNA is TGTGCCAGCTCACCAGGGCGGACCCAAGAGACCCAGTACTTC.

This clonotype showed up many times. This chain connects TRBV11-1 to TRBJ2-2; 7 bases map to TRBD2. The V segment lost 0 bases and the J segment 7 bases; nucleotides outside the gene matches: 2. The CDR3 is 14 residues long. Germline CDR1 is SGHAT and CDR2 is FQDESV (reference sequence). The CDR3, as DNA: TGTGCCAGCAGCTTAGCGCGCGGGGGCGGGGAGCTGTTTTTT. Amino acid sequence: CASSLARGGGELFF.

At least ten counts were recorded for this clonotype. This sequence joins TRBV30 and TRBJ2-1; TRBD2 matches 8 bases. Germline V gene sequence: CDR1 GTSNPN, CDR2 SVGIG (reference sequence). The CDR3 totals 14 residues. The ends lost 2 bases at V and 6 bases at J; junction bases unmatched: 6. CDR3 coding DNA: TGTGCCTGGAGTCCGGGACTAGGAATCAATGAGCAGTTCTTC. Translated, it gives CAWSPGLGINEQFF.

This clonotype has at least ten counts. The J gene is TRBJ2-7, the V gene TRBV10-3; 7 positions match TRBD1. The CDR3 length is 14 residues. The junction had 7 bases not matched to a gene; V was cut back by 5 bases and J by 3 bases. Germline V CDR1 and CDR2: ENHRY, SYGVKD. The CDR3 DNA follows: TGTGCCATCAGTAGACAGGGTTTGGTCTACGAGCAGTACTTC. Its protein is CAISRQGLVYEQYF.

CDR3 coding DNA: TGTGCCAGCAGCTCAAGCCTGAGGGGGGAAATGTACGAGCAGTACTTC. Translation gives CASSSSLRGEMYEQYF. The chain is built from TRBV7-8 and TRBJ2-7; D might be TRBD1 or TRBD2, each matching 6 bases. The CDR3 runs 16 residues. The germline V and J ends were trimmed by 4 bases and 4 bases, with 20 bases remaining between them. CDR1 is SGHVS, CDR2 FQNEAQ, per germline.

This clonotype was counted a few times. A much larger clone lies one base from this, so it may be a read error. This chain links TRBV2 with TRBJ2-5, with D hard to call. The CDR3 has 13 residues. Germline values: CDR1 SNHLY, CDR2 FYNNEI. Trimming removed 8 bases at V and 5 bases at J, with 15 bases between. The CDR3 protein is CASPRPDRETQYF. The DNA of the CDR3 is TGTGCCAGCCCCCGCCCGGACCGTGAGACCCAGTACTTC.

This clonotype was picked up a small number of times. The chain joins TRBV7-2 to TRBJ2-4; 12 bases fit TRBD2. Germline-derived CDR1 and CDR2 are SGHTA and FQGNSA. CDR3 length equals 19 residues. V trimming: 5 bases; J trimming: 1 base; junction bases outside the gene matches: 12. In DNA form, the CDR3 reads TGTGCCAGCAGCCAGGGGGGGCTAGCGGGAGGGGGGGCCAAAAACATTCAGTACTTC. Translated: CASSQGGLAGGGAKNIQYF.

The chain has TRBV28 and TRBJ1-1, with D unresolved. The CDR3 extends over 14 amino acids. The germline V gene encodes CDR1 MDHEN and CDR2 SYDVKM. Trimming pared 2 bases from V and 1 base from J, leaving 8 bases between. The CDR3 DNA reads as TGTGCCAGCAGTTTACGGTGGCCGAACACTGAAGCTTTCTTT. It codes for CASSLRWPNTEAFF.